Listed here is a single T cell receptor (beta chain). The antigen is undetermined. Time point of the sample: cycle 4 day 1 (C4D1), after less than 7 weeks of nivolumab. All trial patients relapsed after autologous stem cell transplantation. Best outcomes ranged across complete response, partial response and progressive disease. TCRdb's table, derived via immunoSEQ multiplex PCR, lists solely in-frame clones and lacks some. The sample includes more than 15,000 clones, 83% of them seen just once. The V segment lost 0 bases and the J segment 9 bases; nucleotides outside the gene matches: 3. The V gene's germline CDR1 is SEHNR and CDR2 FQNEAQ (reference sequence). The CDR3 runs to 14 residues. These data are taken from a study of PD-1 blockade in classical Hodgkin lymphoma. On the study more broadly: Nivolumab was administered to patients intravenously at 3 mg/kg every 2 weeks. The study, taken as a whole, reports: TCR diversity at baseline was reported to be reduced in newly diagnosed patients relative to healthy donors. The baseline diversity of complete responders showed similarity to that of newly diagnosed patients.

This rearrangement joins TRBV7-9 to TRBJ2-1; 9 bases align to TRBD2. This receptor was identified in a human donor with classical Hodgkin lymphoma. The sequencing used peripheral blood mononuclear cells (PBMCs), collected before the fourth cycle of nivolumab. The CDR3 protein is CASSLAETSGEQFF. CDR3 DNA sequence: TGTGCCAGCAGCTTAGCGGAGACTAGCGGTGAGCAGTTCTTC.